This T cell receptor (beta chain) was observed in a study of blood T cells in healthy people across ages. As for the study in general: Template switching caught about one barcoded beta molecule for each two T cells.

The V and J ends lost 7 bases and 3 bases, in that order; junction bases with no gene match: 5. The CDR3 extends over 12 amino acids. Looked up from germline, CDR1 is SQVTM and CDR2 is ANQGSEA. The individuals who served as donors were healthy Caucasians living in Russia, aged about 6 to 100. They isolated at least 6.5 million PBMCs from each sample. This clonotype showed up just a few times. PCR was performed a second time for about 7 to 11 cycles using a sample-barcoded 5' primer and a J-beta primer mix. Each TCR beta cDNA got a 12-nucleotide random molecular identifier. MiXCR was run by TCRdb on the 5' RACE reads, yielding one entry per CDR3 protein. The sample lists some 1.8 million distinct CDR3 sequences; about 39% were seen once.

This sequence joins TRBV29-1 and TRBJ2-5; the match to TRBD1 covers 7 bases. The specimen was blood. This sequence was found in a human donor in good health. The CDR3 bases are TGCAGCGGTAGTACAGGGGAAGAGACCCAGTACTTC. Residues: CSGSTGEETQYF.